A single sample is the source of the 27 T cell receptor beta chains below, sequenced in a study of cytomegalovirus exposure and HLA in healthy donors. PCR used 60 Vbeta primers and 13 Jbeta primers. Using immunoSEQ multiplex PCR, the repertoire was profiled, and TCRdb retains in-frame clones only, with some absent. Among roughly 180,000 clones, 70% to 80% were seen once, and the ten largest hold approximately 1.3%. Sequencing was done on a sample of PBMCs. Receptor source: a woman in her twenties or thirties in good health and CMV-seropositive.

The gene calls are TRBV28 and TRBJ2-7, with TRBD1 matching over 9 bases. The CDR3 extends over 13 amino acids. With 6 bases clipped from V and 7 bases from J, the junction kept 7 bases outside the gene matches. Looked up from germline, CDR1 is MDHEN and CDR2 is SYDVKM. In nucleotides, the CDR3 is TGTGCCAGCAGCAGGACAGGGGTCAGGGAGCAGTACTTC. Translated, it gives CASSRTGVREQYF. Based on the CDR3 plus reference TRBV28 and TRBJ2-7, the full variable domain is DVKVTQSSRYLVKRTGEKVFLECVQDMDHENMFWYRQDPGLGLRLIYFSYDVKMKEKGDIPEGYSVSREKKERFSLILESASTNQTSMYLCASSRTGVREQYFGPGTRLTVT.

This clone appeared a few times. The CDR3 protein is CASSYSSALSLGYF. The CDR3 nucleotides are TGTGCCAGCAGTTACTCGAGTGCCCTTTCCCTTGGGTATTTT. V is TRBV6-7 and J is TRBJ2-3, with no clear D. TRBV6-7 is an ORF for which the function is uncertain. CDR3 length: 14 amino acids. Trimming left V 0 bases short and J 14 bases short, with 18 bases between.

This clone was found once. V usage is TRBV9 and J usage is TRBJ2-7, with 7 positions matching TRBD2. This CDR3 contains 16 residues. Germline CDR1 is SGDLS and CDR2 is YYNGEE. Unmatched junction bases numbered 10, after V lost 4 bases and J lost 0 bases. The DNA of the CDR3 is TGTGCCAGCAGCATCGGTGACGGGAGGACCTCCTACGAGCAGTACTTC. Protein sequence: CASSIGDGRTSYEQYF.

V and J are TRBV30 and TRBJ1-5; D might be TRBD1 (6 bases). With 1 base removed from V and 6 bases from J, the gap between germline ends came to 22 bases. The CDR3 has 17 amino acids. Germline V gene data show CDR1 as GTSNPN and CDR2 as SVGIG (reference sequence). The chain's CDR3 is CAWSGGGGGAPGQPQHF. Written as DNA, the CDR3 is TGTGCCTGGAGTGGAGGGGGGGGTGGGGCTCCGGGTCAGCCCCAGCATTTT.

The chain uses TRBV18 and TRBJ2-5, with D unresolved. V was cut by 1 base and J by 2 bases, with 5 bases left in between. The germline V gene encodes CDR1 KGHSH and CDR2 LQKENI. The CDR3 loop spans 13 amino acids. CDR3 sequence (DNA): TGTGCCAGCTCACCACGCGGTCAAGAGACCCAGTACTTC. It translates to CASSPRGQETQYF.

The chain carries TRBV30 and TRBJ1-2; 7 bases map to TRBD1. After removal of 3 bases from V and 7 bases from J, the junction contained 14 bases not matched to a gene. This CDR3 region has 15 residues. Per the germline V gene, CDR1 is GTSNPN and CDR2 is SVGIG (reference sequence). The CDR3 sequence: CAWSLGTDAWSGYTF. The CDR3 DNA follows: TGTGCCTGGAGCCTCGGGACAGACGCTTGGAGTGGCTACACCTTC.

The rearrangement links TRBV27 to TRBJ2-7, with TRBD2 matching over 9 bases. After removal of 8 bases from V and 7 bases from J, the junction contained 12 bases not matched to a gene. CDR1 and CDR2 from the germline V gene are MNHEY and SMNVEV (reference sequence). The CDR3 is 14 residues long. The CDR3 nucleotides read TGTGCCAGCCGACCGGGGCGGGAGGGAAGTGAGCAGTACTTC. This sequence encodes CASRPGREGSEQYF.

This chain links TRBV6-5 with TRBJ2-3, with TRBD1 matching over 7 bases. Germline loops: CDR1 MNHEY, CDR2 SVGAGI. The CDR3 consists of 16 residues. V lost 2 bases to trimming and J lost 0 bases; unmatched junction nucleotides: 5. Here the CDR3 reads CASSYRDSYSTDTQYF. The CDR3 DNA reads TGTGCCAGCAGTTACAGGGACAGTTATAGCACAGATACGCAGTATTTT.

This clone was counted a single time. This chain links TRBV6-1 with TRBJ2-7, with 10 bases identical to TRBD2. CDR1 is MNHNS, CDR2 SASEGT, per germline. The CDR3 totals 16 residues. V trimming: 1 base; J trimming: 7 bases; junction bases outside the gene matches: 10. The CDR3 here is CASSEGRLAGTGEQYF. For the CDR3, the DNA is TGTGCCAGCAGTGAAGGTAGACTAGCGGGTACTGGAGAGCAGTACTTC.

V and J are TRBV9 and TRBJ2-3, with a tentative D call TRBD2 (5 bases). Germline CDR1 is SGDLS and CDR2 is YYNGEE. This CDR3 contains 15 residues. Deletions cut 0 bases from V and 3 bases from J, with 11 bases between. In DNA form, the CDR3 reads TGTGCCAGCAGCGTAGGACCCCGGAGGACAGATACGCAGTATTTT. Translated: CASSVGPRRTDTQYF.

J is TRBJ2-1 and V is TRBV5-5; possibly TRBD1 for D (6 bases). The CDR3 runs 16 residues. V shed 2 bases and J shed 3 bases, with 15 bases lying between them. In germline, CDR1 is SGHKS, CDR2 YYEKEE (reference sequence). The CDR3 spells CASSLLQGRGYNEQFF. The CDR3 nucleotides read TGTGCCAGCAGCTTATTACAGGGCAGGGGCTACAATGAGCAGTTCTTC.

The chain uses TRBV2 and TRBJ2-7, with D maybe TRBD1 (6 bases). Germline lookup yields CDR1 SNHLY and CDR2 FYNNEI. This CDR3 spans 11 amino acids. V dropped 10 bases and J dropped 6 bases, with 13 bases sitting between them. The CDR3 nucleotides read TGTGCCACCATAAGGGGGACCGAGCAGTACTTC. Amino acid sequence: CATIRGTEQYF.

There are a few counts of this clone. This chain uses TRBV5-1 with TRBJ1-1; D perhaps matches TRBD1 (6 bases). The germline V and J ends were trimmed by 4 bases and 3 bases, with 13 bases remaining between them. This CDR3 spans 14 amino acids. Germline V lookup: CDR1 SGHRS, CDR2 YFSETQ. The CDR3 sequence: CASSPQGPDTEAFF. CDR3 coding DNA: TGCGCCAGCAGCCCGCAGGGGCCTGACACTGAAGCTTTCTTT.

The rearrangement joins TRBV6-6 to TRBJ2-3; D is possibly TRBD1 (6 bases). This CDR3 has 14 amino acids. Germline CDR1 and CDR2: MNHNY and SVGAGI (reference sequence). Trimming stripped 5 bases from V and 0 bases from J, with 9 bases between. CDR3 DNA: TGTGCCAGCAGTCCGACAGGCAGCACAGATACGCAGTATTTT. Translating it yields CASSPTGSTDTQYF.

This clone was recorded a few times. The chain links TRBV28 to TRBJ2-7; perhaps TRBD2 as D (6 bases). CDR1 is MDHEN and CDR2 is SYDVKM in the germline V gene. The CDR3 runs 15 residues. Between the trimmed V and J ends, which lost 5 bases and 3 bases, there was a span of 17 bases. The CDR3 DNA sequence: TGTGCCAGCAGTCTGGCCGGAGCTAGCGTCTACGAGCAGTACTTC. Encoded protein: CASSLAGASVYEQYF.

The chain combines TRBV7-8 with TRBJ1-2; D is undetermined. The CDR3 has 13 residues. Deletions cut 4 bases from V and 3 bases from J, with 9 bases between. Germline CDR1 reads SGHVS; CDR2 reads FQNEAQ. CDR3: CASSSQSYYGYTF. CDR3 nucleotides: TGTGCCAGCAGCTCCCAGTCGTACTATGGCTACACCTTC. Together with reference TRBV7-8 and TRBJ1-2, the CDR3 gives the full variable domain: GAGVSQSPRYKVAKRGQDVALRCDPISGHVSLFWYQQALGQGPEFLTYFQNEAQLDKSGLPSDRFFAERPEGSVSTLKIQRTQQEDSAVYLCASSSQSYYGYTFGSGTRLTVV.

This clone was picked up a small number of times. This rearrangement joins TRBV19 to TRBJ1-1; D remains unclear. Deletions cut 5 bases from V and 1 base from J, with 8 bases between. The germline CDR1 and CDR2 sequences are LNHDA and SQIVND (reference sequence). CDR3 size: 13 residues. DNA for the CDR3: TGTGCCAGTAGTGAGGCTAGGAACACTGAAGCTTTCTTT. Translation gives CASSEARNTEAFF.

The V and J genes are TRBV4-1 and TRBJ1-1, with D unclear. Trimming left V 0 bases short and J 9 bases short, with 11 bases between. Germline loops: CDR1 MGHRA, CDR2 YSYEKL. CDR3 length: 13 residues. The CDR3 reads CASSQDRGYQAFF. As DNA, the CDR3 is TGCGCCAGCAGCCAAGATCGCGGTTACCAAGCTTTCTTT.

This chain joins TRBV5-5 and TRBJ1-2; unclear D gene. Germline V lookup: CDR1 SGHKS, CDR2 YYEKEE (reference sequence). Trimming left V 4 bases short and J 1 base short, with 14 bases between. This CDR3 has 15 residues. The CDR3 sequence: CASSKEMGLNYGYTF. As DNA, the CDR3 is TGTGCCAGCAGCAAGGAGATGGGTCTTAACTATGGCTACACCTTC.

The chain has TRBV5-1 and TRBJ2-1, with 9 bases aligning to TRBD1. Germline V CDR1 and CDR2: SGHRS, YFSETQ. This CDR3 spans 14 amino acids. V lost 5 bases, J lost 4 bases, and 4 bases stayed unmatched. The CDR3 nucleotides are TGCGCCAGCAGGGGGACAGGGATTTACAATGAGCAGTTCTTC. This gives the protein CASRGTGIYNEQFF.

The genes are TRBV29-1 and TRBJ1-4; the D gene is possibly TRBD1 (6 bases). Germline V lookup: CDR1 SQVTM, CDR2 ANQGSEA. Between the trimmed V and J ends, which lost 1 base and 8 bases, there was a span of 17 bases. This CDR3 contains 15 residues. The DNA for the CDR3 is TGCAGCGTTGAAGGGTTAACAGGGAGGGGCGAAAAACTGTTTTTT. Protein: CSVEGLTGRGEKLFF.

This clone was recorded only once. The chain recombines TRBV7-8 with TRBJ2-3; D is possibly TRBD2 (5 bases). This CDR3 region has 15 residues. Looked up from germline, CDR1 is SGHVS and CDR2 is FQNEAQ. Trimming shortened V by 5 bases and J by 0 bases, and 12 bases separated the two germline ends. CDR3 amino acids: CASSPRLFSTDTQYF. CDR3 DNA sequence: TGTGCCAGCAGCCCCAGACTATTCAGCACAGATACGCAGTATTTT.

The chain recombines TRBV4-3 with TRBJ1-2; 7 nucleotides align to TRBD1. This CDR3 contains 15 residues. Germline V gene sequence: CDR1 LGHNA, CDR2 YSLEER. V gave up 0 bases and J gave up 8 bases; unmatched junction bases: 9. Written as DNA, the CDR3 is TGCGCCAGCAGCCAAGATTGGAGGGGGCAAAACGGCTACACCTTC. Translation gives CASSQDWRGQNGYTF.

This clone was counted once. This CDR3 is CASSFEPNTEAFF. Written as DNA, the CDR3 is TGTGCCAGCAGCTTCGAGCCGAACACTGAAGCTTTCTTT. V usage is TRBV7-9 and J usage is TRBJ1-1; D remains unclear. V lost 3 bases to trimming and J lost 1 base, with 6 bases between them. The germline V gene has CDR1 SEHNR and CDR2 FQNEAQ (reference sequence). The CDR3 has 13 amino acids.

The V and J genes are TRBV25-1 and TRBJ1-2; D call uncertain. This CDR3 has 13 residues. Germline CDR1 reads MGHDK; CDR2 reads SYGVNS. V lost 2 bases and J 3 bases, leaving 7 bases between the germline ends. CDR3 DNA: TGTGCCAGCAGTGAAATCGGGGACTATGGCTACACCTTC. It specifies CASSEIGDYGYTF.

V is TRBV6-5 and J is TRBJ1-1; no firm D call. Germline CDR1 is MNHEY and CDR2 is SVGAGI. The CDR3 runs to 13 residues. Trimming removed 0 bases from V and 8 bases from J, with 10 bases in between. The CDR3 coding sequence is TGTGCCAGCAGTTACTCCGCGGCAAAAGAAGCTTTCTTT. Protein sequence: CASSYSAAKEAFF.

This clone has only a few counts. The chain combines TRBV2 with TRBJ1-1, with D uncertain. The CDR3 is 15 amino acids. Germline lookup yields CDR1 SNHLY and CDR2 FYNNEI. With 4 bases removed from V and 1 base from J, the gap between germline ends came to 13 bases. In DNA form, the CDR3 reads TGTGCCAGCAGTGGAAACAGCGGGCGGAACACTGAAGCTTTCTTT. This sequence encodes CASSGNSGRNTEAFF.